This T cell receptor (beta chain) was found in a study of blood T cell repertoires in COVID-19 (TCRdb year 2020). With respect to the entire study: Samples from collaborators originated in the United States, Italy and Spain and spanned both the acute and convalescent phases of COVID-19. The prospective study material was composed of cDNA or gDNA derived from T cells, B-cell-depleted T cells, or PBMCs. Subjects who had been exposed to COVID-19, were actively infected with it, or had recovered from it provided the deeply sampled blood TCRbeta repertoires that made up the dataset. The repertoires were made available in a free public database intended to serve as a resource for research on the immune response to SARS-CoV-2. Samples came from the ongoing ImmuneRACE study (first 160 participants) plus 1,254 subjects from 6 global collaborators. The sample metadata nearly always contained a de-identified subject ID, COVID-19 status, age in years and sex. Where HLA class I and class II types were available, the types were taken from metadata supplied by the sample provider, not from assay-based typing. Study-wide conclusions, independent of this receptor: Clinical and demographic metadata were provided uncurated, with the amount varying by source and participant.

CDR1 and CDR2 were assigned from the germline V gene as MDHEN and SYDVKM. The CDR3 goes from the cysteine to the phenylalanine over 13 residues. Only the CDR3 part of the read is kept: 39 bases, read in frame from the first base. Worth noting for this clone: Its specific antigen is unknown. One end of the junction is discordant with germline, which a read error may explain.

TCRbeta CDR3 regions were amplified from genomic DNA using the immunoSEQ Assay, a bias-controlled multiplex PCR. Turning to the authors' computational methods: Nucleated cell counts per sample were estimated from amplification of reference gene primers within the assay. Sequence reads were collapsed and filtered to measure the absolute abundance of every unique TCRbeta CDR3 rearrangement. For each sample, productive Simpson clonality was calculated as the square root of Simpson's diversity index across productive rearrangements. TCRdb's version of the immuneACCESS table is confined to in-frame rearrangements and falls short of the full clone set. An unresolved V gene accounts for under half of the shortfall where checked; the remainder is of unknown origin. Clone size and the V and J calls come from that table; the DNA yielded D and trimming. This sample has a few hundred thousand clones in its table, and 88% of those were observed once. Of the sample, 1% falls within the top ten clones.

Participants in the prospective study were aged about 18 to 95 years, lived in about two dozen United States geographic areas, and enrolled through a virtual design. Cohort assignment in the prospective study relied on participant-reported clinical history from a screening survey and a study questionnaire. A participant counted as exposed if, within 2 weeks of entering the study, that participant had been in contact with someone who had a PCR-confirmed or clinician-diagnosed COVID-19 case. In the prospective study, mobile phlebotomists collected whole blood, serum and a nasopharyngeal or oropharyngeal swab from each participant. Prospective study participants could optionally give additional blood draws and questionnaires over a roughly 2-month period. Before DNA extraction, blood samples from the prospective study were shipped at room temperature or frozen.

The sequence is built from TRBV28 and TRBJ1-1; the D gene cannot be named for sure. The sample taken for sequencing was PBMCs or T cells enriched from blood (not recorded which). The clonotype originates from a woman in her thirties who had been exposed to COVID-19. At the DNA level, the sequence is TGTGCCAGCAGTTTTTCGAGAGAGGCTATCCCGAAATTT. Translated, it gives CASSFSREAIPKF.